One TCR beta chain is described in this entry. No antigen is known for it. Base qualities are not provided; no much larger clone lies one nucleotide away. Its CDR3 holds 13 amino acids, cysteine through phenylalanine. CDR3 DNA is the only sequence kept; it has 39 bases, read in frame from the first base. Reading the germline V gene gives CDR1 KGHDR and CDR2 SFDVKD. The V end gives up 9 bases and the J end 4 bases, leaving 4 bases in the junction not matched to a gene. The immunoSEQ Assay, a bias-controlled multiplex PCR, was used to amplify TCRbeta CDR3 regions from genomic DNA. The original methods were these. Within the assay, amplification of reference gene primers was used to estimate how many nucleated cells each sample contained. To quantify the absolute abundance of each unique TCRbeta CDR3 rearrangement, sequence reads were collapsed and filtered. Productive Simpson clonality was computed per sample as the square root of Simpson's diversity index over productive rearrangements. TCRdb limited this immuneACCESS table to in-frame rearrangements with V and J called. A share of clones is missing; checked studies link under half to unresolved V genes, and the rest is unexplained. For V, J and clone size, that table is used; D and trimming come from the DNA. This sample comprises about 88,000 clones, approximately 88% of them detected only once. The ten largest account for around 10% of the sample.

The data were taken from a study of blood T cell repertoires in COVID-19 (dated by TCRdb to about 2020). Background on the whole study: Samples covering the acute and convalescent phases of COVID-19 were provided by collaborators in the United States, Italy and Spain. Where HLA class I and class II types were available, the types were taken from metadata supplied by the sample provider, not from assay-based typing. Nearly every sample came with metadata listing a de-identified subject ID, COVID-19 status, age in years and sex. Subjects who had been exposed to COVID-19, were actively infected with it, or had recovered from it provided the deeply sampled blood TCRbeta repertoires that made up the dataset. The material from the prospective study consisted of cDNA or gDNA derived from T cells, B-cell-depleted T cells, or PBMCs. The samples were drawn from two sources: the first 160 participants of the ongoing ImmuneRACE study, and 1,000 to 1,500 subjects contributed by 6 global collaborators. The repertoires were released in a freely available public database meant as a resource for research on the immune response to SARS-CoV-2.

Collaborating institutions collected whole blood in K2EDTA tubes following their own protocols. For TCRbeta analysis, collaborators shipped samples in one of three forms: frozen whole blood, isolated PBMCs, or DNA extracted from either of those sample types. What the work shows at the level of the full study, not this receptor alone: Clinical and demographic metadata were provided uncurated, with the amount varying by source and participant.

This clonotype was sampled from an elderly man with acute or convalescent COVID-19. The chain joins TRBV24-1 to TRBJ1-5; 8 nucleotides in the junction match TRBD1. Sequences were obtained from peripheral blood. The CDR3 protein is CATSDRDNQPQHF. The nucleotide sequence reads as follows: TGTGCCACCTCGGACAGGGATAATCAGCCCCAGCATTTT.